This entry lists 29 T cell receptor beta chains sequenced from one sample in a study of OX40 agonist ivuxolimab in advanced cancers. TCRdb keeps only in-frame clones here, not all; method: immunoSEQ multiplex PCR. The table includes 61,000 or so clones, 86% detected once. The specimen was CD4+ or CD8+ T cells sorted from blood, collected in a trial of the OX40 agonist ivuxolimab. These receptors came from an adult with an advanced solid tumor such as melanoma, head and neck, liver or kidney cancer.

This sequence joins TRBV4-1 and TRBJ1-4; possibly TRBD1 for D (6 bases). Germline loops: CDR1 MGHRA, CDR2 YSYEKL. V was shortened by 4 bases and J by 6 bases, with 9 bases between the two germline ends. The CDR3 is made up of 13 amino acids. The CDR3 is CASSPGTYEKLFF. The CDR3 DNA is TGCGCCAGCAGCCCGGGGACATATGAAAAACTGTTTTTT.

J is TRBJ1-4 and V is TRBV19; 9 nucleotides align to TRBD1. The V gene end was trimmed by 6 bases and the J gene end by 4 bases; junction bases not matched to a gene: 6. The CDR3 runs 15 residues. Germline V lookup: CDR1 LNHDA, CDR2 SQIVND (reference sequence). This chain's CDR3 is CASRGQGRSNEKLFF. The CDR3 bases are TGTGCCAGTAGGGGACAGGGAAGGAGTAATGAAAAACTGTTTTTT.

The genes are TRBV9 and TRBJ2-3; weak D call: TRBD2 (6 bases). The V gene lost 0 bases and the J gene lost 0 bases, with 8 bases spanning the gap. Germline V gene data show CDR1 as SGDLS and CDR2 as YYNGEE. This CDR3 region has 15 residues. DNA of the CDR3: TGTGCCAGCAGCGTAGGCGGGGCTAGCACAGATACGCAGTATTTT. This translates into CASSVGGASTDTQYF.

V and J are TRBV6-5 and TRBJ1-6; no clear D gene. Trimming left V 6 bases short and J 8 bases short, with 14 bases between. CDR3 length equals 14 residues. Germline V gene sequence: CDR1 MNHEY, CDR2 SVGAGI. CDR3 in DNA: TGTGCCAGCAGACCCGAGGTATCCTATTCACCCCTCCACTTT. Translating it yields CASRPEVSYSPLHF.

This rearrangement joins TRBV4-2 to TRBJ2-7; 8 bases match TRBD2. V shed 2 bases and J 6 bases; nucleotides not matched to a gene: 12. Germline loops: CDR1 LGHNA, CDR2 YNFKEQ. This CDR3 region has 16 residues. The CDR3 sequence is CASSQPGGPLSGEQYF. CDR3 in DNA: TGTGCCAGCAGCCAACCGGGGGGGCCCTTGAGCGGCGAGCAGTACTTC.

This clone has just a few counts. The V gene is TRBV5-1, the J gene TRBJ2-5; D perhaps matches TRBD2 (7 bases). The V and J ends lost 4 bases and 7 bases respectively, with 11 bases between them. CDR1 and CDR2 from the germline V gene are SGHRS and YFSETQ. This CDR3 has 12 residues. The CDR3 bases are TGCGCCAGCAGCCCGAGGGGGGGGACCCAGTACTTC. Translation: CASSPRGGTQYF.

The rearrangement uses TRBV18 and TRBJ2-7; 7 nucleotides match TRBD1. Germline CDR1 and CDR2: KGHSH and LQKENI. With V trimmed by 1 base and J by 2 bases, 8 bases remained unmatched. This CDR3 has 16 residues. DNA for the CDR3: TGTGCCAGCTCACCACGACAGGGAAGTCGGGCCTACGAGCAGTACTTC. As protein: CASSPRQGSRAYEQYF.

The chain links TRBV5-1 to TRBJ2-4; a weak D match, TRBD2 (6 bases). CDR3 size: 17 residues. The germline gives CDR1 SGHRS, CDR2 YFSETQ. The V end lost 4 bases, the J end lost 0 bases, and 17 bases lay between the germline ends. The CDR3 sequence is CASSPVAAGLAKNIQYF. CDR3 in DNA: TGCGCCAGCAGCCCGGTCGCGGCGGGGCTAGCCAAAAACATTCAGTACTTC.

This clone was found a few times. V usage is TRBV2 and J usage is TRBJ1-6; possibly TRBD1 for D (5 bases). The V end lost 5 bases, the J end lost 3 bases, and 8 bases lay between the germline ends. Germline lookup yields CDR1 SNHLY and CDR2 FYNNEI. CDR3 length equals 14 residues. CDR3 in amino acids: CASSSTDYNSPLHF. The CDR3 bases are TGTGCCAGCAGTTCGACAGACTATAATTCACCCCTCCACTTT.

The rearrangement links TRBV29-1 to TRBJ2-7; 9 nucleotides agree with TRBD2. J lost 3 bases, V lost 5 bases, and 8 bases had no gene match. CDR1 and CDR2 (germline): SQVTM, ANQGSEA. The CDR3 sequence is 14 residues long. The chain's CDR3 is CSVPSAGGYYEQYF. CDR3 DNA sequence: TGCAGCGTTCCCTCGGCGGGGGGGTACTACGAGCAGTACTTC.

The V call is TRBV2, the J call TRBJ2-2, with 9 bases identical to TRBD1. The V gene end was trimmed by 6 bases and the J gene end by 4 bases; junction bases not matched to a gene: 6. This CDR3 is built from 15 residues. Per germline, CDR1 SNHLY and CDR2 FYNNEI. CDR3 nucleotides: TGTGCCAGCAGGAAGAAGGACAGGGGCACCGGGGAGCTGTTTTTT. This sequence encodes CASRKKDRGTGELFF. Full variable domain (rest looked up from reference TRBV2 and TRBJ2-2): EPEVTQTPSHQVTQMGQEVILRCVPISNHLYFYWYRQILGQKVEFLVSFYNNEISEKSEIFDDQFSVERPDGSNFTLKIRSTKLEDSAMYFCASRKKDRGTGELFFGEGSRLTVL.

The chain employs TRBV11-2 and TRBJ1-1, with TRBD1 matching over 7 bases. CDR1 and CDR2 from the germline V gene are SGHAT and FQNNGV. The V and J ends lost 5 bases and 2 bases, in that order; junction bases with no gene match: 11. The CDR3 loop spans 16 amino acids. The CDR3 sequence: CASSTSPGGGNTEAFF. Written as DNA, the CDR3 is TGTGCCAGCAGCACGTCCCCAGGGGGGGGTAACACTGAAGCTTTCTTT.

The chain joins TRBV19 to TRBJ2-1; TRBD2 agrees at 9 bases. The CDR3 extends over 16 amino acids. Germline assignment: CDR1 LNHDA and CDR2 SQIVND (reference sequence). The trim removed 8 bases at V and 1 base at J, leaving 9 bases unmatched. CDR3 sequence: CASAPRGGASYNEQFF. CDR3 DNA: TGTGCCAGTGCCCCTCGCGGGGGGGCGTCCTACAATGAGCAGTTCTTC.

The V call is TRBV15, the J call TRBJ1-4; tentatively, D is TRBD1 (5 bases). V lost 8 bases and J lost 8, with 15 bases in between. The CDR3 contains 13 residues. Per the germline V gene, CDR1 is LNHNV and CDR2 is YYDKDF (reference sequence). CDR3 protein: CATQGREVEKLFF. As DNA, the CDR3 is TGTGCCACCCAGGGCAGGGAGGTAGAAAAACTGTTTTTT.

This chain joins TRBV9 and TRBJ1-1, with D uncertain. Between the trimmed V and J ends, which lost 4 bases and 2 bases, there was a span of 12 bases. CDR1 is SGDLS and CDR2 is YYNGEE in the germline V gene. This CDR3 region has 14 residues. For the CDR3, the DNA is TGTGCCAGCAGCCCCCGAGGAGGAAACACTGAAGCTTTCTTT. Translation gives CASSPRGGNTEAFF.

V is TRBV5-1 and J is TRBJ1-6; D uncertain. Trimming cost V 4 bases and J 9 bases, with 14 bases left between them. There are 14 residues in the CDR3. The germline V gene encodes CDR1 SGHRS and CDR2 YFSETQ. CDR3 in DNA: TGCGCCAGCAGCCTGGTTGGTAGCCCTTCACCCCTCCACTTT. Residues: CASSLVGSPSPLHF. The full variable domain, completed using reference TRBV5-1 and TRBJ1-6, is KAGVTQTPRYLIKTRGQQVTLSCSPISGHRSVSWYQQTPGQGLQFLFEYFSETQRNKGNFPGRFSGRQFSNSRSEMNVSTLELGDSALYLCASSLVGSPSPLHFGNGTRLTVT.

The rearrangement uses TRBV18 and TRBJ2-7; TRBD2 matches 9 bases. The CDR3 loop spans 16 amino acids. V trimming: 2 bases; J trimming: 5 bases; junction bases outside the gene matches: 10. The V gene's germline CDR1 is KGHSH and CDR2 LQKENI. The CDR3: CASSPSALAGSNEQYF. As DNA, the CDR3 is TGTGCCAGCTCACCATCGGCTCTAGCGGGGAGTAACGAGCAGTACTTC.

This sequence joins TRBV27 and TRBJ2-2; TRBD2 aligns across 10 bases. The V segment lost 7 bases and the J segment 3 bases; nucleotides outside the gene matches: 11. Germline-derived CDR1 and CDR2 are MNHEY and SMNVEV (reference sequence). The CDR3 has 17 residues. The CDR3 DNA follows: TGTGCCAGCACCACCTTACTTCTAGCGGGGGACACCGGGGAGCTGTTTTTT. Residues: CASTTLLLAGDTGELFF.

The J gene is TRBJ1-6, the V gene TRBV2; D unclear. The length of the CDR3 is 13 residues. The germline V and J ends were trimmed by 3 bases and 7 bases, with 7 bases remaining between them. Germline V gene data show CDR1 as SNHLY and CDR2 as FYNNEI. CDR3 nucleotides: TGTGCCAGCAGTGACAGGCGGAATTCACCCCTCCACTTT. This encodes CASSDRRNSPLHF.

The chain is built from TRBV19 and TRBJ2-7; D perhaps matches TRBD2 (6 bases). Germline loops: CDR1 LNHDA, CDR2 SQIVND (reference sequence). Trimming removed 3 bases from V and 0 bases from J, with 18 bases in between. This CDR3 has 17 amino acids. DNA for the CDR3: TGTGCCAGTAGTATTGGAGGGGCCGACACCAGCTCCTACGAGCAGTACTTC. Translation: CASSIGGADTSSYEQYF.

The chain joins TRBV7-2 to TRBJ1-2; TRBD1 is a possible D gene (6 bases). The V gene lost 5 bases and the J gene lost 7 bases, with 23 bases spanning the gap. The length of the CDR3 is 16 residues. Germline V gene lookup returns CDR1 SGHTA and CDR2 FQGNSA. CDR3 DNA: TGTGCCAGCAGCAAACGACAGGCCGCGGGGGCTGCTGGCTACACCTTC. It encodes CASSKRQAAGAAGYTF.

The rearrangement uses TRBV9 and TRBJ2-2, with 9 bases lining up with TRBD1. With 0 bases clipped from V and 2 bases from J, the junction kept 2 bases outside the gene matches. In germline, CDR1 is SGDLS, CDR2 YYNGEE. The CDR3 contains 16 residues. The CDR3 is CASSVVGQGNTGELFF. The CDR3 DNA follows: TGTGCCAGCAGCGTAGTGGGACAGGGAAACACCGGGGAGCTGTTTTTT.

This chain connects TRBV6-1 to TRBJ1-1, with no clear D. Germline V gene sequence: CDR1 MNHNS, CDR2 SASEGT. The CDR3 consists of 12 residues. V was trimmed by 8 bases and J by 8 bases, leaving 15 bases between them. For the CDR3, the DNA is TGTGCCAGCCACTATCGGGCCTCAGAAGCTTTCTTT. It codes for CASHYRASEAFF.

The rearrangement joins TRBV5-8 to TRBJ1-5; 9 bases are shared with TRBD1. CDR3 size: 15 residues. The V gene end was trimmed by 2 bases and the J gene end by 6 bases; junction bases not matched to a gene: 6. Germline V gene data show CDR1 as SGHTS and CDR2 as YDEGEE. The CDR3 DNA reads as TGTGCCAGCAGCTTACTCGGGACAGGGCTTCAGCCCCAGCATTTT. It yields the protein CASSLLGTGLQPQHF.

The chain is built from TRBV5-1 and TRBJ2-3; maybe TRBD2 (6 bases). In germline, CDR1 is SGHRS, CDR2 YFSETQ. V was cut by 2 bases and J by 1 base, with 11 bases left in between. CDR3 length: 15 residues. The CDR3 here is CASSFGVAGTDTQYF. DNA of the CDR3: TGCGCCAGCAGCTTTGGGGTAGCGGGCACAGATACGCAGTATTTT.

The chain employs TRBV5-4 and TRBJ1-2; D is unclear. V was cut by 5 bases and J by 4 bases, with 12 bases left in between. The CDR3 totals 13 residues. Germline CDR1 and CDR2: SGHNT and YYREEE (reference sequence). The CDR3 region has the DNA TGTGCCAGCAGGGACGGGGTCCGCTATGGCTACACCTTC. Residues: CASRDGVRYGYTF.

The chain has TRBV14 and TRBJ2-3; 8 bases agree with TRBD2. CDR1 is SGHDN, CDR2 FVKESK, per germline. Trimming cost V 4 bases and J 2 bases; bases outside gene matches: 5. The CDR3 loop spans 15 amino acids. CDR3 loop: CASSLRGGLTDTQYF. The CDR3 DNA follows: TGTGCCAGCAGCCTTCGGGGGGGGCTCACAGATACGCAGTATTTT.

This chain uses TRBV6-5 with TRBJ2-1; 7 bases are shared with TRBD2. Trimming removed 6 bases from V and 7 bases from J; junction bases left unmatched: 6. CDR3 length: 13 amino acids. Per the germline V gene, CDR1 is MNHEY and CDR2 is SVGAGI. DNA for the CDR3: TGTGCCAGCAGGGGGGGGTCTTCAAATGAGCAGTTCTTC. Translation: CASRGGSSNEQFF.

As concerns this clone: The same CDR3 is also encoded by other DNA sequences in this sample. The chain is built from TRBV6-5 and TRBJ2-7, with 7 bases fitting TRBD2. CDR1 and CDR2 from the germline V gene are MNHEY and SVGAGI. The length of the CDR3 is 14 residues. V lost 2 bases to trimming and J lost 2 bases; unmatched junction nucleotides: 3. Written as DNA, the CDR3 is TGTGCCAGCAGTTACCTGGGGGGGGCCTACGAGCAGTACTTC. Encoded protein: CASSYLGGAYEQYF.